This T cell receptor beta chain was recorded in a study of cytomegalovirus exposure and HLA in healthy donors. General study findings and limits: In a later analysis, V- and J-gene trimming of beta chains associated with a DCLRE1C missense variant, replicated independently. Upon later analysis, HLA-associated TCR beta chains proved more clonally expanded than other, equally common chains. Some V segments, TRBV6-2 and TRBV6-3 among them, were indistinguishable and were therefore excluded.

Trimming stripped 0 bases from V and 8 bases from J, with 20 bases between. The CDR3 is made up of 18 amino acids. Germline assignment: CDR1 SGHAT and CDR2 FQNNGV. The PCR made use of 60 Vbeta and 13 Jbeta primers. TCRdb's copy holds only in-frame clones and misses some; the assay was immunoSEQ multiplex PCR. Its listing shows 70,000 to 80,000 clones. Comments on this clone: Its specificity is unknown.

The specimen sequenced was PBMCs. This TCR derives from a middle-aged man in good health and CMV-seronegative. The J gene is TRBJ1-6, the V gene TRBV11-2, with D perhaps TRBD1 (5 bases). This CDR3 reads CASSLEVVGQGFYSPLHF. In DNA form, the CDR3 reads TGTGCCAGCAGCTTAGAAGTGGTTGGGCAGGGTTTTTATTCACCCCTCCACTTT.